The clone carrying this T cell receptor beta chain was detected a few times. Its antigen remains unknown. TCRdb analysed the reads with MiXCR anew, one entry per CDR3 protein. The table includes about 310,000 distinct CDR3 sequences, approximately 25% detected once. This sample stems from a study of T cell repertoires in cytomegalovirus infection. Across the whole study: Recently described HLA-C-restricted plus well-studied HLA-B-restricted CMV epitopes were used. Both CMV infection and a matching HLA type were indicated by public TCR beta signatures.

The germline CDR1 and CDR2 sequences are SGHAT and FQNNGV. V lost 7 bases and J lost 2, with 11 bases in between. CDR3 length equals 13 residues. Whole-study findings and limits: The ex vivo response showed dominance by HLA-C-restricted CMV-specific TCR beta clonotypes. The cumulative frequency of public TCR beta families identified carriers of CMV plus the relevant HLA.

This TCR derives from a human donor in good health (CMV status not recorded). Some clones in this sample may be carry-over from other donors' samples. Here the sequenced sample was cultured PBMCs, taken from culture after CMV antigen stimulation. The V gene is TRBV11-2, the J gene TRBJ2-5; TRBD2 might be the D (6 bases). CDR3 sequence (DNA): TGTGCCAGCACCCGAAGCGGGCAAGAGACCCAGTACTTC. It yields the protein CASTRSGQETQYF.